This entry lists 25 T cell receptor beta chains sequenced from one sample in a study of cytotoxic CD8 clonotypes in ibrutinib-treated CLL. Profiling relied on immunoSEQ multiplex PCR, and the TCRdb table lists in-frame clones only, not all of them. Of 120,000 to 150,000 clones listed, 77% were seen once; the top ten hold under 35%. This material consisted of PBMCs, taken after 12 months of ibrutinib treatment. The receptors were sampled from a human donor with chronic lymphocytic leukemia.

This chain connects TRBV6-6 to TRBJ1-1; D call uncertain. CDR1 is MNHNY, CDR2 SVGAGI, per germline (reference sequence). V was cut by 1 base and J by 8 bases, with 8 bases left in between. This CDR3 spans 12 amino acids. CDR3 sequence reads: CASSYFSEEAFF. CDR3 sequence (DNA): TGTGCCAGCAGTTACTTCAGTGAAGAAGCTTTCTTT.

There are many counts of this clone. This chain joins TRBV7-8 and TRBJ2-7; D perhaps matches TRBD2 (5 bases). The CDR3 is 13 residues long. Germline loops: CDR1 SGHVS, CDR2 FQNEAQ. Trimming cost V 5 bases and J 4 bases, with 12 bases left between them. The CDR3 bases are TGTGCCAGCAGCCGAGGGAAGGATTACGAGCAGTACTTC. It yields the protein CASSRGKDYEQYF. The full variable domain, completed using reference TRBV7-8 and TRBJ2-7, is GAGVSQSPRYKVAKRGQDVALRCDPISGHVSLFWYQQALGQGPEFLTYFQNEAQLDKSGLPSDRFFAERPEGSVSTLKIQRTQQEDSAVYLCASSRGKDYEQYFGPGTRLTVT.

The V gene is TRBV28, the J gene TRBJ2-7; TRBD1 aligns across 11 bases. Trimming cost V 8 bases and J 5 bases; bases outside gene matches: 5. Germline-derived CDR1 and CDR2 are MDHEN and SYDVKM. The CDR3 consists of 13 residues. CDR3 region: CASFRDRGNEQYF. CDR3 in DNA: TGTGCCAGCTTCCGGGACAGGGGGAACGAGCAGTACTTC.

V usage is TRBV18 and J usage is TRBJ2-1; 8 positions match TRBD2. V was clipped by 1 base and J by 4 bases; unmatched bases: 9. The CDR3 consists of 17 residues. The V gene's germline CDR1 is KGHSH and CDR2 LQKENI. The CDR3 sequence: CASSPRPSTSGYNEQFF. In nucleotides, the CDR3 is TGTGCCAGCTCACCACGTCCCTCTACTAGCGGTTACAATGAGCAGTTCTTC.

The V and J genes are TRBV2 and TRBJ2-2, with D possibly being TRBD1 (7 bases). Germline lookup yields CDR1 SNHLY and CDR2 FYNNEI. Trimming took off 3 bases at V and 16 bases at J, with 15 bases between the two ends. This CDR3 spans 12 amino acids. CDR3 nucleotides: TGTGCCAGCAGTGATCGTGCAGGGGGGTCGTTTTTT. Translation gives CASSDRAGGSFF.

The chain uses TRBV11-3 and TRBJ1-1, with 10 bases fitting TRBD1. Germline loops: CDR1 SGHNT, CDR2 YENEEA. V lost 1 base and J lost 1; bases outside the gene matches: 3. The CDR3 has 16 amino acids. CDR3 amino acids: CASSLGWDRGNTEAFF. CDR3 DNA: TGTGCCAGCAGCTTAGGCTGGGACAGGGGGAACACTGAAGCTTTCTTT.

This clone was observed a single time. The CDR3 loop reads CAWKAGVDSAPLHF. The CDR3 bases are TGTGCCTGGAAGGCAGGGGTCGATTCAGCACCCCTCCACTTT. The chain employs TRBV30 and TRBJ1-6; possibly TRBD1 for D (6 bases). V was shortened by 4 bases and J by 11 bases, with 18 bases between the two germline ends. Germline-derived CDR1 and CDR2 are GTSNPN and SVGIG (reference sequence). The CDR3 contains 14 residues.

This chain joins TRBV5-1 and TRBJ2-7; 9 bases align to TRBD1. In germline, CDR1 is SGHRS, CDR2 YFSETQ. Trimming took 4 bases from V and 3 from J; bases not matched to a gene: 5. CDR3 size: 14 residues. The CDR3 region is CASSRRDRDYEQYF. CDR3 in DNA: TGCGCCAGCAGCCGGAGGGACAGGGACTACGAGCAGTACTTC.

The chain links TRBV6-1 to TRBJ2-7, with 9 nucleotides matching TRBD1. CDR1 MNHNS and CDR2 SASEGT come from the germline V gene. There are 14 residues in the CDR3. J lost 3 bases, V lost 6 bases, and 6 bases had no gene match. The CDR3 reads CASRQAGQGYEQYF. The DNA of the CDR3 is TGTGCCAGCAGACAAGCGGGACAGGGCTACGAGCAGTACTTC.

This chain connects TRBV28 to TRBJ1-2; D perhaps matches TRBD1 (5 bases). The CDR3 runs 13 residues. The V gene lost 6 bases and the J gene lost 8 bases, with 16 bases spanning the gap. Per germline, CDR1 MDHEN and CDR2 SYDVKM. The CDR3, as DNA: TGTGCCAGCAGCAGCTACGGGGACGGCGGCTACACCTTC. This translates into CASSSYGDGGYTF.

J is TRBJ1-2 and V is TRBV6-6; a possible D gene is TRBD1 (6 bases). The CDR3 is made up of 15 amino acids. V lost 2 bases and J lost 7, with 17 bases in between. Germline V gene data show CDR1 as MNHNY and CDR2 as SVGAGI (reference sequence). Written as DNA, the CDR3 is TGTGCCAGCAGTTACCCCAGGGGAGTGCAGTCTGGCTACACCTTC. This sequence encodes CASSYPRGVQSGYTF.

The chain joins TRBV6-5 to TRBJ1-3; D unresolved. Trimming removed 5 bases at V and 0 bases at J, with 11 bases between. CDR1 and CDR2 (germline): MNHEY, SVGAGI. The CDR3 consists of 15 residues. The CDR3 protein is CASSQQPSSGNTIYF. CDR3 sequence (DNA): TGTGCCAGCAGTCAACAGCCTTCCTCTGGAAACACCATATATTTT.

The V call is TRBV9, the J call TRBJ2-1, with D hard to call. Germline loops: CDR1 SGDLS, CDR2 YYNGEE. The CDR3 has 12 amino acids. Trimming removed 3 bases at V and 6 bases at J, with 7 bases between. The CDR3 region is CASSAVGNEQFF. The DNA for the CDR3 is TGTGCCAGCAGCGCTGTGGGCAATGAGCAGTTCTTC.

The genes are TRBV6-9 and TRBJ2-7, with D tentatively TRBD1 (6 bases). This CDR3 spans 16 amino acids. Germline V gene data show CDR1 as MNHGY and CDR2 as SVAAGI. Trimming removed 2 bases from V and 7 bases from J, with 21 bases in between. The CDR3 nucleotides are TGTGCCAGCAGTTATCGTCAAGGTGGACAGCTGTTAGAGCAGTACTTC. This encodes CASSYRQGGQLLEQYF.

V gene TRBV11-3 combines with J gene TRBJ1-1; perhaps TRBD1 as D (5 bases). The germline V and J ends were trimmed by 4 bases and 3 bases, with 18 bases remaining between them. Germline assignment: CDR1 SGHNT and CDR2 YENEEA. CDR3 length equals 16 residues. CDR3 region: CASSSRRGSYYTEAFF. CDR3 DNA sequence: TGTGCCAGCAGCTCTAGACGGGGCTCCTATTACACTGAAGCTTTCTTT.

The gene calls are TRBV10-3 and TRBJ1-5, with 9 bases that match TRBD1. The CDR3 covers 17 residues. V lost 0 bases and J lost 2; bases outside the gene matches: 5. Germline loops: CDR1 ENHRY, CDR2 SYGVKD. CDR3 loop: CAISESQGAGGNQPQHF. The CDR3 nucleotides are TGTGCCATCAGTGAGTCACAGGGGGCTGGGGGCAATCAGCCCCAGCATTTT.

The V and J genes are TRBV5-6 and TRBJ2-7; D is uncertain. Germline loops: CDR1 SGHDT, CDR2 YYEEEE. There are 14 residues in the CDR3. The V end was cut by 2 bases, the J end by 2 bases, with 11 bases between. Here the CDR3 DNA reads TGTGCCAGCAGCTTTACTGACAAAGCCTACGAGCAGTACTTC. This codes for CASSFTDKAYEQYF.

In its sample, this clone was seen many times. The V and J genes are TRBV13 and TRBJ1-1; 7 bases fit TRBD1. Germline V gives CDR1 PRHDT, CDR2 FYEKMQ (reference sequence). This CDR3 has 13 residues. The V segment lost 5 bases and the J segment 5 bases; nucleotides outside the gene matches: 5. DNA of the CDR3: TGTGCCAGCAGCATCGACAGGGCGACTGAAGCTTTCTTT. Protein: CASSIDRATEAFF.

The chain recombines TRBV2 with TRBJ2-1, with TRBD1 as a possible D gene (5 bases). The CDR3 is 13 residues long. Germline CDR1 reads SNHLY; CDR2 reads FYNNEI. Deletions cut 7 bases from V and 6 bases from J, with 13 bases between. The CDR3 DNA reads as TGTGCCAGCATCGAAAATCAGGGCAATGAGCAGTTCTTC. Its protein is CASIENQGNEQFF.

V and J are TRBV6-5 and TRBJ1-5; the D is unclear. V was shortened by 6 bases and J by 7 bases, with 13 bases between the two germline ends. Germline V gene lookup returns CDR1 MNHEY and CDR2 SVGAGI. The CDR3 consists of 13 residues. This chain's CDR3 is CASRKGRGQPQHF. CDR3 in DNA: TGTGCCAGCAGAAAAGGTCGGGGACAGCCCCAGCATTTT.

The V call is TRBV27, the J call TRBJ2-1, with D possibly called TRBD1 or TRBD2 (6 bases each). Germline-derived CDR1 and CDR2 are MNHEY and SMNVEV (reference sequence). V shed 7 bases and J shed 2 bases, with 15 bases lying between them. The CDR3 runs to 15 residues. CDR3 DNA sequence: TGTGCCAGCACCCTAGACGGGGGCGCCTACAATGAGCAGTTCTTC. Translating it yields CASTLDGGAYNEQFF.

About this clone itself: Since a much larger clone is just one base distant, this may be a read error. The rearrangement links TRBV5-1 to TRBJ1-4; 11 bases are a match to TRBD1. J gave up 8 bases and V 4 bases, and 7 bases lay outside the gene matches. CDR3 size: 15 residues. Germline loops: CDR1 SGHRS, CDR2 YFSETQ. In DNA, the CDR3 is TGCGCCAGCAGCCCGAGGACAGGGGGCCGGGAAAAACTGTTTTTT. This sequence encodes CASSPRTGGREKLFF. Full variable domain (remainder filled in from reference TRBV5-1 and TRBJ1-4): KAGVTQTPRYLIKTRGQQVTLSCSPISGHRSVSWYQQTPGQGLQFLFEYFSETQRNKGNFPGRFSGRQFSNSRSEMNVSTLELGDSALYLCASSPRTGGREKLFFGSGTQLSVL.

This chain connects TRBV10-3 to TRBJ2-7; a weak D match, TRBD2 (5 bases). Trimming cost V 10 bases and J 2 bases, with 18 bases left between them. Germline lookup yields CDR1 ENHRY and CDR2 SYGVKD. This CDR3 contains 14 residues. CDR3 nucleotides: TGTGCCACCACTACGGGCCGAGGGACCTACGAGCAGTACTTC. Amino acids: CATTTGRGTYEQYF.

The V gene is TRBV2, the J gene TRBJ1-4, with D unclear. Trimming removed 1 base at V and 2 bases at J, with 11 bases between. The CDR3 has 16 residues. The germline gives CDR1 SNHLY, CDR2 FYNNEI. The CDR3 nucleotides are TGTGCCAGCAGTGAAGACCGGCGGGTGACTAATGAAAAACTGTTTTTT. Residues: CASSEDRRVTNEKLFF.

V is TRBV5-6 and J is TRBJ2-7, with D perhaps matching TRBD1 or TRBD2 (5 bases each). The CDR3 is 14 amino acids. CDR1 SGHDT and CDR2 YYEEEE come from the germline V gene. V gave up 4 bases and J gave up 5 bases, with 16 bases separating them. The CDR3 DNA sequence: TGTGCCAGCAGCCGGCAGGGAAGGAGGAACGAGCAGTACTTC. This translates into CASSRQGRRNEQYF.